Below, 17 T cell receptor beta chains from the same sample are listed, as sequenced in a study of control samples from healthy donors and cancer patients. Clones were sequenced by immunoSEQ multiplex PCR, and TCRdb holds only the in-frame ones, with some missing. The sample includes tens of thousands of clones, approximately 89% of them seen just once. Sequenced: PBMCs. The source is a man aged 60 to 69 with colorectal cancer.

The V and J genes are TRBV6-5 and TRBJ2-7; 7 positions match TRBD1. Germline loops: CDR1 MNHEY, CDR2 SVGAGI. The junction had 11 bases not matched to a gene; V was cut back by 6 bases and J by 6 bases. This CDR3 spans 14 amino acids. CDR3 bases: TGTGCCAGCAGCCCCCCGGGACAGAAGGGCGAGCAGTACTTC. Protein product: CASSPPGQKGEQYF.

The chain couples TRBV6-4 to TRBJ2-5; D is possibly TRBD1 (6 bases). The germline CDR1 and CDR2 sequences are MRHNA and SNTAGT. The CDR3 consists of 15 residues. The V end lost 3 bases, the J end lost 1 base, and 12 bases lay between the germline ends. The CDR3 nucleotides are TGTGCCAGCAGTGAACAGGGCGCACCCCAAGAGACCCAGTACTTC. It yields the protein CASSEQGAPQETQYF.

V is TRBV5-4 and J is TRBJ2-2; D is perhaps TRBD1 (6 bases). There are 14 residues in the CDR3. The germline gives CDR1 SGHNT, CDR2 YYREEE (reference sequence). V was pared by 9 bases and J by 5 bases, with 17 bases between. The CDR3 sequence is CAIVGNRETGELFF. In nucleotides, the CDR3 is TGTGCCATCGTGGGGAACAGGGAGACCGGGGAGCTGTTTTTT.

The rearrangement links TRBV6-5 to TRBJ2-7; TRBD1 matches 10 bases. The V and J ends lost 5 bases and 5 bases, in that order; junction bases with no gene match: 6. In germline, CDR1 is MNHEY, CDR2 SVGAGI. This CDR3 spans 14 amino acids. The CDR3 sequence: CASSRTGGRDEQYF. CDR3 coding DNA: TGTGCCAGCAGTCGGACAGGGGGAAGAGACGAGCAGTACTTC.

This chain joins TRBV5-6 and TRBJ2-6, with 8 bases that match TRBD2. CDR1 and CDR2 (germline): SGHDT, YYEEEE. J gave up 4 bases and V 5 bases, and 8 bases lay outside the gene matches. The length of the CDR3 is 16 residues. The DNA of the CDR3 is TGTGCCAGCAGGCCTGCGGGGGGCGGAGGGGCCAACGTCCTGACTTTC. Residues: CASRPAGGGGANVLTF. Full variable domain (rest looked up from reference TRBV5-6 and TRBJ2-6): DAGVTQSPTHLIKTRGQQVTLRCSPKSGHDTVSWYQQALGQGPQFIFQYYEEEERQRGNFPDRFSGHQFPNYSSELNVNALLLGDSALYLCASRPAGGGGANVLTFGAGSRLTVL.

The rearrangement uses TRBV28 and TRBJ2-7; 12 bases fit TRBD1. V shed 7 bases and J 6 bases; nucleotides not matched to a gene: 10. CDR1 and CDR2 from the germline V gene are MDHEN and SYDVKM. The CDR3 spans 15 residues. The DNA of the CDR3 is TGTGCCAGCAATCCCCCCGGGACAGGGGGCGGCGAGCAGTACTTC. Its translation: CASNPPGTGGGEQYF.

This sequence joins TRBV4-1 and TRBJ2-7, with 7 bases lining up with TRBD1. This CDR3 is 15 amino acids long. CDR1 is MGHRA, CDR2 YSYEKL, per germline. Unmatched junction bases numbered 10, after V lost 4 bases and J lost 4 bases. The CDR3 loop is CASSPADRDEYEQYF. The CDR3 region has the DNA TGCGCCAGCAGCCCTGCTGACAGGGACGAATACGAGCAGTACTTC.

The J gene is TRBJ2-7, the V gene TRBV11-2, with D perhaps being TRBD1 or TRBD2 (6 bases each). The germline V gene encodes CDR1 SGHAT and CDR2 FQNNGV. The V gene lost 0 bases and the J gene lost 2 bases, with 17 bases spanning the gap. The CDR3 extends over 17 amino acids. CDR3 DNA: TGTGCCAGCAGCTTAGATCGTATAGGGGGGCGACCCTACGAGCAGTACTTC. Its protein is CASSLDRIGGRPYEQYF.

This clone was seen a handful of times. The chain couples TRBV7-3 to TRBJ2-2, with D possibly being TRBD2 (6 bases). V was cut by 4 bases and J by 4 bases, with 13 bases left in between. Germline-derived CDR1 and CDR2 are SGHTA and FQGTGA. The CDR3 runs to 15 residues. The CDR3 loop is CASSSSRRGTGELFF. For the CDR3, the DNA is TGTGCCAGCAGCTCCAGCAGGCGGGGCACCGGGGAGCTGTTTTTT.

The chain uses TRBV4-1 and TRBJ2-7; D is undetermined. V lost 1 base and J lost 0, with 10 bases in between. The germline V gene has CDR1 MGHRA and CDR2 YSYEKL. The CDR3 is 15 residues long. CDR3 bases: TGCGCCAGCAGCCAAGGTCAGGCAAGCTCCTACGAGCAGTACTTC. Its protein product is CASSQGQASSYEQYF.

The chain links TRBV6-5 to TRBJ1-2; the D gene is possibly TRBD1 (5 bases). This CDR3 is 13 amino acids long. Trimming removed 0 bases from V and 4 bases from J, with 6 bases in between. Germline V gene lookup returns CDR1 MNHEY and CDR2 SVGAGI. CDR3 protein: CASSYSGPYGYTF. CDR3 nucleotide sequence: TGTGCCAGCAGTTACTCGGGGCCCTATGGCTACACCTTC.

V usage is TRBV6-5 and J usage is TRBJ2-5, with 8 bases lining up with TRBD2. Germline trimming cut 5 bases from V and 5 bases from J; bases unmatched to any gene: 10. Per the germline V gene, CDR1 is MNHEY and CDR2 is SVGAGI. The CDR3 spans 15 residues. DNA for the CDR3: TGTGCCAGCAGTCTTACTAGCGGAGAATGGGAGACCCAGTACTTC. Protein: CASSLTSGEWETQYF.

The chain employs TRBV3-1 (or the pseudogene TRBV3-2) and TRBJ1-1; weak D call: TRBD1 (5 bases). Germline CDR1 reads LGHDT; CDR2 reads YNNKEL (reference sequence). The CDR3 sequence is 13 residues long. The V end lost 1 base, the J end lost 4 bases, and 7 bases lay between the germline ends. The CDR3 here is CASSQAGPTEAFF. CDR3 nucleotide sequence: TGTGCCAGCAGCCAAGCAGGGCCCACTGAAGCTTTCTTT.

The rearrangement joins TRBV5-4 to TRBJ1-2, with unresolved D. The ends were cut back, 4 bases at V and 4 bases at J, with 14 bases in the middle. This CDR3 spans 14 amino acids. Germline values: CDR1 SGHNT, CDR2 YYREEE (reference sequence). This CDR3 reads CASSPISTSYGYTF. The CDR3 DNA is TGTGCCAGCAGCCCTATTTCTACGAGCTATGGCTACACCTTC.

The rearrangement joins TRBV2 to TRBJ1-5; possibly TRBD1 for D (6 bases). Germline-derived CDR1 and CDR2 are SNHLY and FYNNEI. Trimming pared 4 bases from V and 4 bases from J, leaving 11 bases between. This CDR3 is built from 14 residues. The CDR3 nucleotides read TGTGCCAGCAGTGCGGACAGAAAGAATCAGCCCCAGCATTTT. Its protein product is CASSADRKNQPQHF.

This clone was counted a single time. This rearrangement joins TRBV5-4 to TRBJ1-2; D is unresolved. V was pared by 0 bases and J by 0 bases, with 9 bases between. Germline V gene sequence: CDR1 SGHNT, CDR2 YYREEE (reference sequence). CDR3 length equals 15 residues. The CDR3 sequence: CASSLGSGTNYGYTF. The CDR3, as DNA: TGTGCCAGCAGCTTGGGCAGCGGGACTAACTATGGCTACACCTTC.

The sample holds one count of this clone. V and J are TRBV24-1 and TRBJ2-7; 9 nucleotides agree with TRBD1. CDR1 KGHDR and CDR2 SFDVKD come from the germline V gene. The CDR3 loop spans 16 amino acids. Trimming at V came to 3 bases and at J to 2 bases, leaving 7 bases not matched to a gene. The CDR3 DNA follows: TGTGCCACCAGTGATCCTGGGGGGACAGGGACCTACGAGCAGTACTTC. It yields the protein CATSDPGGTGTYEQYF.